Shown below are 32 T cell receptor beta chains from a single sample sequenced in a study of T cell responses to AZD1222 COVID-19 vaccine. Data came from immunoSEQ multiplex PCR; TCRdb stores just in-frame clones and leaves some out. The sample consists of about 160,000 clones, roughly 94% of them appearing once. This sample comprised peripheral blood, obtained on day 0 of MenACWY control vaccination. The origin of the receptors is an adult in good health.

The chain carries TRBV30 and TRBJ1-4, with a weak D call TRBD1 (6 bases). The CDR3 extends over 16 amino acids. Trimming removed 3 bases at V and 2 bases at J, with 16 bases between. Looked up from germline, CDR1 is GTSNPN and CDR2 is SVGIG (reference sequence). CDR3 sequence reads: CAWRARGFSTNEKLFF. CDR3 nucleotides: TGTGCCTGGAGGGCAAGGGGGTTTAGCACTAATGAAAAACTGTTTTTT.

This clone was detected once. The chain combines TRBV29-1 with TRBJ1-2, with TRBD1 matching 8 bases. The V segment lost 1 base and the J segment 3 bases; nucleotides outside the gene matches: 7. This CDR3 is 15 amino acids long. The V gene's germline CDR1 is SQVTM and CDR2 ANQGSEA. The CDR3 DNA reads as TGCAGCGTTGAAGTATTACAGGGGGATTACTATGGCTACACCTTC. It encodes CSVEVLQGDYYGYTF.

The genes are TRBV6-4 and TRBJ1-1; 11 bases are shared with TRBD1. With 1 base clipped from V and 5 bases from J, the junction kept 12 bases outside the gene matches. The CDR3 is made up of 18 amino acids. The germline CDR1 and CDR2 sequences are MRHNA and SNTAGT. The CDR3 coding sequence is TGTGCCAGCAGTGACTGGACAGGGGGCGCAAAGAATTCGACTGAAGCTTTCTTT. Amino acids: CASSDWTGGAKNSTEAFF.

CDR3 sequence (DNA): TGTGCCAGCAGTTTATCCCCTGAGCAGCCCCAGCATTTT. Encoded protein: CASSLSPEQPQHF. The rearrangement uses TRBV27 and TRBJ1-5; D is unclear. V lost 0 bases and J lost 7, with 7 bases in between. Germline V gene sequence: CDR1 MNHEY, CDR2 SMNVEV (reference sequence). The CDR3 has 13 amino acids.

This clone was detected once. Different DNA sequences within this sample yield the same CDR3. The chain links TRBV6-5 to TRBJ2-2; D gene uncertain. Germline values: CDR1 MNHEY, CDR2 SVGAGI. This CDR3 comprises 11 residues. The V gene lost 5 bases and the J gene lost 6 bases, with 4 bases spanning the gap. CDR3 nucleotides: TGTGCCAGCAGTCGGTCCGGGGAGCTGTTTTTT. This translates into CASSRSGELFF.

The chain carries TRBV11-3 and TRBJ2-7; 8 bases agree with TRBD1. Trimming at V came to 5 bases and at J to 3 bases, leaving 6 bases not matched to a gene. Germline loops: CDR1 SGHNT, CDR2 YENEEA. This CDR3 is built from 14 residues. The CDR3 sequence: CASSAGGQYYEQYF. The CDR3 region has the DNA TGTGCCAGCAGCGCAGGGGGCCAATACTACGAGCAGTACTTC.

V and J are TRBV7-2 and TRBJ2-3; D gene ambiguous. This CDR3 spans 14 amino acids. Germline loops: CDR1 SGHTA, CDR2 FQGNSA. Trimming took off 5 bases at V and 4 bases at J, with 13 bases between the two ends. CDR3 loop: CASSLSPAADTQYF. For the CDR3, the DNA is TGTGCCAGCAGCCTCTCCCCAGCAGCAGATACGCAGTATTTT.

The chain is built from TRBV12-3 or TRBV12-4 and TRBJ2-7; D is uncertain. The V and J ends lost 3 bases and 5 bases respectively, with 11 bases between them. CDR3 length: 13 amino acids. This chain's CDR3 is CASSFLVRDEQYF. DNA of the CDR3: TGTGCCAGCAGTTTCCTAGTGCGAGACGAGCAGTACTTC.

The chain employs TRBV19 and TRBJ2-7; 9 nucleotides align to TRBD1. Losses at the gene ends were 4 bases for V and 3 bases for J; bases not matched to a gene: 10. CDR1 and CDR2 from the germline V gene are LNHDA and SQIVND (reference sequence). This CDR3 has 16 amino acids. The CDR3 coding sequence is TGTGCCAGTAGTAGAATGGGACAGGGTTACGGCTACGAGCAGTACTTC. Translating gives CASSRMGQGYGYEQYF.

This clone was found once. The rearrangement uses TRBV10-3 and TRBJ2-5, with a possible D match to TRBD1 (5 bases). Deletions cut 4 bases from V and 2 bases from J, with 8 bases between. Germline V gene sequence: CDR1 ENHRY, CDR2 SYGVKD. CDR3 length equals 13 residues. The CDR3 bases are TGTGCCATCAGTGGGAGACAGCAAGAGACCCAGTACTTC. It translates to CAISGRQQETQYF.

As DNA, the CDR3 is TGTGCCAGCAGTCGACAGCAGAACACTGAAGCTTTCTTT. Translated: CASSRQQNTEAFF. The chain has TRBV12-3 or TRBV12-4 and TRBJ1-1, with D possibly matching TRBD1 (5 bases). The V gene lost 5 bases and the J gene lost 1 base, with 8 bases spanning the gap. The CDR3 covers 13 residues.

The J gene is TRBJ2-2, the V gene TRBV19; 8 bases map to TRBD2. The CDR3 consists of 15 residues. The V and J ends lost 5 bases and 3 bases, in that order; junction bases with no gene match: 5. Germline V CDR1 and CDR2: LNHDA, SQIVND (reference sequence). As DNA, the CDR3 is TGTGCCAGTAGTGTCCAGCGGGGGTACACCGGGGAGCTGTTTTTT. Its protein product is CASSVQRGYTGELFF. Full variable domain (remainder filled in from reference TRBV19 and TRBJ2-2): DGGITQSPKYLFRKEGQNVTLSCEQNLNHDAMYWYRQDPGQGLRLIYYSQIVNDFQKGDIAEGYSVSREKKESFPLTVTSAQKNPTAFYLCASSVQRGYTGELFFGEGSRLTVL.

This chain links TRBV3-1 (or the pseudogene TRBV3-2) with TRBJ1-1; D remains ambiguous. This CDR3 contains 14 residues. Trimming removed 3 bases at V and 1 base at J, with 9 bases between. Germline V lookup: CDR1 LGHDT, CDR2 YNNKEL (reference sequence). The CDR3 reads CASSQGRGNTEAFF. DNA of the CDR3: TGTGCCAGCAGCCAGGGGAGAGGGAACACTGAAGCTTTCTTT.

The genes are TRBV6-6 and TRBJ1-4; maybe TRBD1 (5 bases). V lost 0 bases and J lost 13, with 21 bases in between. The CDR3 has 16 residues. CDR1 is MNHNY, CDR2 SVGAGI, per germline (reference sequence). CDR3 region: CASSYSPGRREGRLFF. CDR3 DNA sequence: TGTGCCAGCAGTTACTCGCCGGGACGGAGGGAGGGGAGACTGTTTTTT.

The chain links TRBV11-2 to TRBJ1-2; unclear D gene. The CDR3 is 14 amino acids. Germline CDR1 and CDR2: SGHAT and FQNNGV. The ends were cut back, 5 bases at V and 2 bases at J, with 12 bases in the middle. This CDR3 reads CASSPGSGNYGYTF. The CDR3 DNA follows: TGTGCCAGCAGCCCAGGCAGCGGCAACTATGGCTACACCTTC.

The CDR3 DNA follows: TGTGCCAGCAGCCCCCGGGAGGGCCACCGCAATGAGCAGTTCTTC. Translated, it gives CASSPREGHRNEQFF. This chain joins TRBV9 and TRBJ2-1; 8 nucleotides line up with TRBD2. This CDR3 has 15 amino acids. Germline V gives CDR1 SGDLS, CDR2 YYNGEE. The junction had 9 bases not matched to a gene; V was cut back by 4 bases and J by 6 bases. Based on the CDR3 plus reference TRBV9 and TRBJ2-1, the full variable domain is DSGVTQTPKHLITATGQRVTLRCSPRSGDLSVYWYQQSLDQGLQFLIQYYNGEERAKGNILERFSAQQFPDLHSELNLSSLELGDSALYFCASSPREGHRNEQFFGPGTRLTVL.

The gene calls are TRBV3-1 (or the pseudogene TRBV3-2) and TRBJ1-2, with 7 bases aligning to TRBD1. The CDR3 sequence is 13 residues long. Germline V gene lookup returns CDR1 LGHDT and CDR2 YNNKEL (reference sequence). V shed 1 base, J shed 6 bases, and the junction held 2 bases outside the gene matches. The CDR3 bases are TGTGCCAGCAGCCAAGGACAGGGAAATGGCTACACCTTC. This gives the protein CASSQGQGNGYTF.

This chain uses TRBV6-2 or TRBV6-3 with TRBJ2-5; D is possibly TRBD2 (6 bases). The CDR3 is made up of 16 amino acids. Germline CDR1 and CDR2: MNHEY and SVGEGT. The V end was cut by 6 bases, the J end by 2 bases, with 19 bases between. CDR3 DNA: TGTGCCAGCAGCCCGGGAAGGGAGGTCCGGCAAGAGACCCAGTACTTC. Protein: CASSPGREVRQETQYF.

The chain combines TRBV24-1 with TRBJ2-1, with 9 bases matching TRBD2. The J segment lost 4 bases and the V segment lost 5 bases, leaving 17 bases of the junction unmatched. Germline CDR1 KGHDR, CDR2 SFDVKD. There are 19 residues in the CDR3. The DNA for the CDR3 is TGTGCCACCAGTGCCTTGGTCGGCCAAGCGGGAGGATCGTACAATGAGCAGTTCTTC. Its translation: CATSALVGQAGGSYNEQFF.

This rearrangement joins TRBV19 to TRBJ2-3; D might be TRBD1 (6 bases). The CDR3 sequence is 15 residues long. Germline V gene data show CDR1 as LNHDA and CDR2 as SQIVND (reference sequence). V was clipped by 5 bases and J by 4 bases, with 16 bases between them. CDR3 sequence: CASSPGVEYPDTQYF. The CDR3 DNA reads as TGTGCCAGTAGTCCAGGGGTTGAGTATCCAGATACGCAGTATTTT.

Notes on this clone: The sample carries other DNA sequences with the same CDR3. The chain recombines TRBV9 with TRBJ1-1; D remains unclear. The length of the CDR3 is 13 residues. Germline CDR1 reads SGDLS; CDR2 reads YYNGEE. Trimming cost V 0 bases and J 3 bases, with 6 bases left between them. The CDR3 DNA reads TGTGCCAGCAGCGTAGCAGGAGACACTGAAGCTTTCTTT. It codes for CASSVAGDTEAFF.

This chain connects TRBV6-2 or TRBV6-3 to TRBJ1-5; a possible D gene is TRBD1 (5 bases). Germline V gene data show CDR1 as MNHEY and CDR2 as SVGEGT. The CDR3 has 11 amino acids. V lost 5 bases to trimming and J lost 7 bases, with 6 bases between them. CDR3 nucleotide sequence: TGTGCCAGCAGTCAGGGACAGCCCCAGCATTTT. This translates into CASSQGQPQHF.

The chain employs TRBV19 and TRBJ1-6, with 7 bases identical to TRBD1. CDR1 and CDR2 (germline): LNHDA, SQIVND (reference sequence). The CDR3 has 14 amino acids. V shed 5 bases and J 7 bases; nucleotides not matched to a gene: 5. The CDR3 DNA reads TGTGCCAGTAGTGGACAGGCGATCAATTCACCCCTCCACTTT. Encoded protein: CASSGQAINSPLHF.

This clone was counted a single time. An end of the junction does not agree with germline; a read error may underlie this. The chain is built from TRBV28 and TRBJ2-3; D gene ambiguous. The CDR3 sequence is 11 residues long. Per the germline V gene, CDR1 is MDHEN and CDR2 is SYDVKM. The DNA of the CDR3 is TGCGCTCATCGTAGCACAGATACGCAGTATTTT. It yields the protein CAHRSTDTQYF.

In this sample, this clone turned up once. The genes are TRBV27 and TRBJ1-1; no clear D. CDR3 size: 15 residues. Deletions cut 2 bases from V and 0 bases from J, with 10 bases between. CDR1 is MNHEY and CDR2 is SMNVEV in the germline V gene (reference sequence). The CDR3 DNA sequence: TGTGCCAGCAGTTTAGGCACAGCTCTGAACACTGAAGCTTTCTTT. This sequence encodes CASSLGTALNTEAFF.

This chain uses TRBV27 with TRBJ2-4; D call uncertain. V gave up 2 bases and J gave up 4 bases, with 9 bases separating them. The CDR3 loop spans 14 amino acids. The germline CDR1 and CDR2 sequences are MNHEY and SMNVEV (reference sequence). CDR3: CASSLQDGKNIQYF. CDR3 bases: TGTGCCAGCAGTTTACAGGACGGGAAAAACATTCAGTACTTC.

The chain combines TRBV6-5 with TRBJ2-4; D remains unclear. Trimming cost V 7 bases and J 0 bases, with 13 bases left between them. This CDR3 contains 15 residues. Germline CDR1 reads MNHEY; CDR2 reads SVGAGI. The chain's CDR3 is CASIKPGRAKNIQYF. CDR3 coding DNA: TGTGCCAGCATTAAGCCAGGACGAGCCAAAAACATTCAGTACTTC.

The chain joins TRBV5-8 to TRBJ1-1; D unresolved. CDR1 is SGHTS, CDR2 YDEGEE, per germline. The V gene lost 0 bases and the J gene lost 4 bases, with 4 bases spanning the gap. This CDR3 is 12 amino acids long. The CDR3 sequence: CASSLVATEAFF. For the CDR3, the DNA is TGTGCCAGCAGCTTGGTAGCCACTGAAGCTTTCTTT.

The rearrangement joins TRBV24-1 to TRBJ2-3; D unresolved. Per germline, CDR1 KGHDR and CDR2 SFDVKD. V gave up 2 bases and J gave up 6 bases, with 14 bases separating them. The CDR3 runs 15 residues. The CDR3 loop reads CATSDWAGHSDTQYF. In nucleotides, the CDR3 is TGTGCCACCAGTGATTGGGCCGGGCACTCGGATACGCAGTATTTT.

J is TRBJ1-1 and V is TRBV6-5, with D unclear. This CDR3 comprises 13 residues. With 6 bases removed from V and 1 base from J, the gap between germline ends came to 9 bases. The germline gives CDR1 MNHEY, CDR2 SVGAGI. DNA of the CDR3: TGTGCCAGCAGCCCCACCCCGAACACTGAAGCTTTCTTT. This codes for CASSPTPNTEAFF.

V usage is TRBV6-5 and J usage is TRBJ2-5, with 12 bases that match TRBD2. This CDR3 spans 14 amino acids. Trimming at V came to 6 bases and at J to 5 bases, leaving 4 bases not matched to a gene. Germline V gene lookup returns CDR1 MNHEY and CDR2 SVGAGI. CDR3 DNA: TGTGCCAGCAGCTGGGGACTAGCGGGTGAGACCCAGTACTTC. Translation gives CASSWGLAGETQYF.

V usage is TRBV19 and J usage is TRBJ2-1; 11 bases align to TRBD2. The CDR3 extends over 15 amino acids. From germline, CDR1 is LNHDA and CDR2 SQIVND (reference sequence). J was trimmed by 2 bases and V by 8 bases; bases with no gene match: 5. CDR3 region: CASSTSGSAYNEQFF. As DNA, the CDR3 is TGTGCCAGTTCCACTAGCGGGAGTGCCTACAATGAGCAGTTCTTC.